These 8 T cell receptor beta chains share one sample of origin, sequenced in a study of blood T cell dynamics during melanoma immunotherapy. This table comes from immunoSEQ multiplex PCR, and its TCRdb copy is limited to in-frame clones, with some not included. The sample lists 12,000 or so clones; around 92% were seen once. The time point was: pre-treatment baseline. Sequencing used blood, obtained from a patient treated with checkpoint blockade. The receptors were gathered from a human donor with melanoma.

The genes are TRBV19 and TRBJ2-3; TRBD2 might be the D (5 bases). V lost 8 bases, J lost 0 bases, and 6 bases lay in between. Germline V gene sequence: CDR1 LNHDA, CDR2 SQIVND (reference sequence). This CDR3 region has 12 residues. For the CDR3, the DNA is TGTGCCAGTGGCGGGAGCACAGATACGCAGTATTTT. Its protein product is CASGGSTDTQYF.

The chain links TRBV19 to TRBJ1-4; no reliable D call. This CDR3 is 16 amino acids long. V lost 5 bases, J lost 0 bases, and 13 bases lay in between. Per germline, CDR1 LNHDA and CDR2 SQIVND (reference sequence). In DNA, the CDR3 is TGTGCCAGTAGTTCGGGCAGCCTTACAACTAATGAAAAACTGTTTTTT. It encodes CASSSGSLTTNEKLFF. Full variable domain (missing parts from reference TRBV19 and TRBJ1-4): DGGITQSPKYLFRKEGQNVTLSCEQNLNHDAMYWYRQDPGQGLRLIYYSQIVNDFQKGDIAEGYSVSREKKESFPLTVTSAQKNPTAFYLCASSSGSLTTNEKLFFGSGTQLSVL.

The chain combines TRBV29-1 with TRBJ1-3; the match to TRBD1 covers 7 bases. The CDR3 length is 12 residues. Per the germline V gene, CDR1 is SQVTM and CDR2 is ANQGSEA. The trim removed 5 bases at V and 9 bases at J, leaving 7 bases unmatched. The CDR3 spells CSVKGAPATIYF. The CDR3 nucleotides are TGCAGCGTTAAGGGGGCGCCCGCCACCATATATTTT.

The count of this clone is one. V and J are TRBV5-1 and TRBJ2-3; TRBD2 is a possible D gene (5 bases). The length of the CDR3 is 16 residues. The V end lost 4 bases, the J end lost 0 bases, and 15 bases lay between the germline ends. Germline lookup yields CDR1 SGHRS and CDR2 YFSETQ. The CDR3 nucleotides read TGCGCCAGCAGCCCGAGGGTATGGTCTAGCACAGATACGCAGTATTTT. This encodes CASSPRVWSSTDTQYF.

This sequence joins TRBV5-6 and TRBJ2-1; 14 nucleotides align to TRBD2. Germline assignment: CDR1 SGHDT and CDR2 YYEEEE. The ends lost 2 bases at V and 6 bases at J; junction bases unmatched: 10. The CDR3 spans 18 residues. Here the CDR3 reads CASSFRTSGRTIFNEQFF. The CDR3 DNA sequence: TGTGCCAGCAGCTTCCGGACTAGCGGGAGGACGATATTCAATGAGCAGTTCTTC.

The genes are TRBV7-3 and TRBJ2-3; no clear D gene. The ends were cut back, 3 bases at V and 6 bases at J, with 10 bases in the middle. Germline loops: CDR1 SGHTA, CDR2 FQGTGA. CDR3 length: 13 amino acids. CDR3 region: CASSFTFRDTQYF. For the CDR3, the DNA is TGTGCCAGCAGCTTTACTTTCCGCGATACGCAGTATTTT.

This clone came up once. The CDR3 DNA is TGTGCCAGCAGTAGAGGGGGGGGTGGCTACACCTTC. Amino acids: CASSRGGGGYTF. The V and J genes are TRBV6-5 and TRBJ1-2; a possible D gene is TRBD1 (6 bases). Trimming removed 5 bases at V and 7 bases at J, with 11 bases between. Germline-derived CDR1 and CDR2 are MNHEY and SVGAGI. This CDR3 contains 12 residues.

The genes are TRBV29-1 and TRBJ1-1, with TRBD1 identical over 8 bases. CDR3 length: 13 residues. Germline V CDR1 and CDR2: SQVTM, ANQGSEA. With 5 bases clipped from V and 3 bases from J, the junction kept 5 bases outside the gene matches. CDR3 in DNA: TGCAGCGTTCACAGGGGGGTCTACACTGAAGCTTTCTTT. It encodes CSVHRGVYTEAFF.